This T cell receptor beta chain was sequenced for a study of control samples from healthy donors and cancer patients. Germline V gene sequence: CDR1 MNHEY, CDR2 SVGAGI. This CDR3 has 16 residues. Trimming cost V 0 bases and J 4 bases, with 15 bases left between them. Sequencing was performed with immunoSEQ multiplex PCR; in TCRdb, only in-frame clones are kept and a portion is missing. The data contain 120,000 to 150,000 clones, approximately 93% of them seen just once; the ten biggest clones take up less than 6%. The chain has TRBV6-5 and TRBJ2-5; D perhaps matches TRBD2 (6 bases). The sample consisted of blood. This TCR was sampled from a man between 18 and 29 years old in good health. CDR3 in DNA: TGTGCCAGCAGTTACTCGAGGACGGGGAGGCCAGAGACCCAGTACTTC. This codes for CASSYSRTGRPETQYF.